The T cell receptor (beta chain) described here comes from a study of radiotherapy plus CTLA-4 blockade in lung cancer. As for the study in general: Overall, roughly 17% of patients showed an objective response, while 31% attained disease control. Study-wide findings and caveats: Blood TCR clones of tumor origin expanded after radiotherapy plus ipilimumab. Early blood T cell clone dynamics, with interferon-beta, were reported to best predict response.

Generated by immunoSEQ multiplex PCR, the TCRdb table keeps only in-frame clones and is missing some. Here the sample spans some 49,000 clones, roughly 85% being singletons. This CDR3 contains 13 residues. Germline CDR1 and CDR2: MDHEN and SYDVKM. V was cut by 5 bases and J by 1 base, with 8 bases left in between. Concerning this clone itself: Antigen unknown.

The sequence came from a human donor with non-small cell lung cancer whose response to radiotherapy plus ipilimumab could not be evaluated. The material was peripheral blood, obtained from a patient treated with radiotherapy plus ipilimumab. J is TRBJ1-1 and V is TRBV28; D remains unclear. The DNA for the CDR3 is TGTGCCAGCAGTCGGAGTGCGAACACTGAAGCTTTCTTT. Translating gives CASSRSANTEAFF.